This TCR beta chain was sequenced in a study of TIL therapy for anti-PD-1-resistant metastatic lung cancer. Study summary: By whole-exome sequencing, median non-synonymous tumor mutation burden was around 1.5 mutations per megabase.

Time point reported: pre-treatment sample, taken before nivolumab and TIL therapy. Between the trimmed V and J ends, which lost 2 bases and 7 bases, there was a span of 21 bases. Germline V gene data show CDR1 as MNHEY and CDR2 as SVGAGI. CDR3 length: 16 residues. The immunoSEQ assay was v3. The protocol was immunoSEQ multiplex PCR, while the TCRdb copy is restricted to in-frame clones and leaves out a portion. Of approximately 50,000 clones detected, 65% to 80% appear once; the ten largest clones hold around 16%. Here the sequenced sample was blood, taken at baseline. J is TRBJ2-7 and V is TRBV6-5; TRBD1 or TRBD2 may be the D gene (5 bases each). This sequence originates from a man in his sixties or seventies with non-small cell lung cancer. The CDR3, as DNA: TGTGCCAGCAGTTACCGCGCCCTGGGACGGGACCTAGAGCAGTACTTC. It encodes CASSYRALGRDLEQYF.